The 10 T cell receptor beta chains in this list originate from one sample, sequenced in a study of beta chain features in type 1 diabetes. TCRB transcripts that were expressed got sequenced, as all of the isolated RNA had been reverse transcribed. Some clones are missing from TCRdb's copy, which holds only in-frame ones; the method was immunoSEQ multiplex PCR. This table has 200,000 to 250,000 clones, roughly 30% appearing once. The sample comprised central memory CD4+ T cells from blood. The source is a man aged 30 to 45 in good health.

In this sample, this clone turned up a few times. V gene TRBV10-3 combines with J gene TRBJ1-5, with a tentative D call TRBD1 (5 bases). The CDR3 has 13 amino acids. CDR1 and CDR2 (germline): ENHRY, SYGVKD. V gave up 8 bases and J gave up 1 base, with 9 bases separating them. The DNA of the CDR3 is TGTGCCATCCGTAAGGGGAGCAATCAGCCCCAGCATTTT. This encodes CAIRKGSNQPQHF.

This clone was detected once. The chain couples TRBV7-2 to TRBJ2-5; perhaps TRBD1 as D (5 bases). Trimming stripped 5 bases from V and 5 bases from J, with 12 bases between. Germline V gives CDR1 SGHTA, CDR2 FQGNSA. This CDR3 spans 13 amino acids. Here the CDR3 DNA reads TGTGCCAGCAGCCCCCAGTGGGGCGAGACCCAGTACTTC. Protein product: CASSPQWGETQYF.

The V call is TRBV10-3, the J call TRBJ2-1, with 12 bases identical to TRBD2. The CDR3 loop spans 15 amino acids. V was clipped by 7 bases and J by 4 bases; unmatched bases: 5. Per the germline V gene, CDR1 is ENHRY and CDR2 is SYGVKD. The CDR3 sequence is CAITALAGGYNEQFF. The DNA of the CDR3 is TGTGCCATCACGGCACTAGCGGGGGGATACAATGAGCAGTTCTTC.

This chain links TRBV4-3 with TRBJ2-3; D assignment may be TRBD1 or TRBD2 (5 bases each). V was shortened by 8 bases and J by 8 bases, with 23 bases between the two germline ends. This CDR3 is 15 amino acids long. CDR1 and CDR2 (germline): LGHNA, YSLEER. This CDR3 reads CASPQGRGRRSTQYF. Here the CDR3 DNA reads TGCGCCAGCCCCCAGGGCCGGGGCCGCAGGAGTACGCAGTATTTT.

This clone was picked up a small number of times. The chain couples TRBV29-1 to TRBJ2-1; 7 bases match TRBD1. Germline trimming cut 4 bases from V and 2 bases from J; bases unmatched to any gene: 5. This CDR3 is built from 14 residues. The germline gives CDR1 SQVTM, CDR2 ANQGSEA. The CDR3 spells CSVVGGQPYNEQFF. Here the CDR3 DNA reads TGCAGCGTTGTAGGGGGACAGCCCTACAATGAGCAGTTCTTC.

The chain joins TRBV7-2 to TRBJ2-1; unclear D gene. Germline lookup yields CDR1 SGHTA and CDR2 FQGNSA. With 1 base removed from V and 7 bases from J, the gap between germline ends came to 20 bases. This CDR3 has 17 amino acids. The DNA for the CDR3 is TGTGCCAGCAGCTTAGATCTGATTAGTGGCCGGAAAAATGAGCAGTTCTTC. Its protein product is CASSLDLISGRKNEQFF.

This clone showed up just a few times. CDR3 sequence (DNA): TGTGCCATCAGTGATACCCTAGCGGGGAGCCAGGGCGGGCAGTACTTC. This gives the protein CAISDTLAGSQGGQYF. The chain joins TRBV10-3 to TRBJ2-7; 9 bases match TRBD2. The CDR3 has 16 amino acids. V was clipped by 3 bases and J by 9 bases; unmatched bases: 15. The germline CDR1 and CDR2 sequences are ENHRY and SYGVKD.

The chain carries TRBV5-1 and TRBJ2-5; D perhaps matches TRBD1 (6 bases). Trimming pared 4 bases from V and 3 bases from J, leaving 10 bases between. The germline gives CDR1 SGHRS, CDR2 YFSETQ. The CDR3 extends over 13 amino acids. This CDR3 reads CASSRGSEETQYF. The CDR3 nucleotides read TGCGCCAGCAGCAGGGGGTCGGAAGAGACCCAGTACTTC.

Notes on this clone: The sample carries other DNA sequences with the same CDR3. The chain uses TRBV27 and TRBJ2-7; TRBD1 is a possible D gene (6 bases). The V end lost 8 bases, the J end lost 2 bases, and 10 bases lay between the germline ends. CDR1 and CDR2 (germline): MNHEY, SMNVEV (reference sequence). The CDR3 has 12 amino acids. CDR3 sequence (DNA): TGTGCCAGCCGGGACACCGCCTACGAGCAGTACTTC. This codes for CASRDTAYEQYF.

This clone was counted between two and nine times. The V gene is TRBV19, the J gene TRBJ2-7; perhaps TRBD2 as D (5 bases). V was trimmed by 4 bases and J by 1 base, leaving 11 bases between them. The germline gives CDR1 LNHDA, CDR2 SQIVND (reference sequence). The CDR3 runs to 14 residues. CDR3 amino acids: CASSTFRGSYEQYF. In nucleotides, the CDR3 is TGTGCCAGTAGTACCTTCCGAGGGTCCTACGAGCAGTACTTC.